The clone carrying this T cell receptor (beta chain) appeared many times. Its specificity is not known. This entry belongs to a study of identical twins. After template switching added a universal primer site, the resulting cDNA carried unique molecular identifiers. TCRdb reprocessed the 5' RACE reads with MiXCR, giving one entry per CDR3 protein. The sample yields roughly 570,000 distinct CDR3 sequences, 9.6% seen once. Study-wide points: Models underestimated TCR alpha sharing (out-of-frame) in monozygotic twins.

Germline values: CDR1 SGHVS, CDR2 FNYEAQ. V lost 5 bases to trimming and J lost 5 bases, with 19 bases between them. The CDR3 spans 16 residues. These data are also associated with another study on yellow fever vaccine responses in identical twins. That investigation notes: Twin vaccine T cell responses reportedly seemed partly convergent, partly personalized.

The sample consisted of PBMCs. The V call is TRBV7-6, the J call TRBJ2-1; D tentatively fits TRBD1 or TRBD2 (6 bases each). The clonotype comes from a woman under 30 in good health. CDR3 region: CASSPPGVAEDNEQFF. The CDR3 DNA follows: TGTGCCAGCAGCCCCCCAGGGGTAGCGGAGGACAATGAGCAGTTCTTC.